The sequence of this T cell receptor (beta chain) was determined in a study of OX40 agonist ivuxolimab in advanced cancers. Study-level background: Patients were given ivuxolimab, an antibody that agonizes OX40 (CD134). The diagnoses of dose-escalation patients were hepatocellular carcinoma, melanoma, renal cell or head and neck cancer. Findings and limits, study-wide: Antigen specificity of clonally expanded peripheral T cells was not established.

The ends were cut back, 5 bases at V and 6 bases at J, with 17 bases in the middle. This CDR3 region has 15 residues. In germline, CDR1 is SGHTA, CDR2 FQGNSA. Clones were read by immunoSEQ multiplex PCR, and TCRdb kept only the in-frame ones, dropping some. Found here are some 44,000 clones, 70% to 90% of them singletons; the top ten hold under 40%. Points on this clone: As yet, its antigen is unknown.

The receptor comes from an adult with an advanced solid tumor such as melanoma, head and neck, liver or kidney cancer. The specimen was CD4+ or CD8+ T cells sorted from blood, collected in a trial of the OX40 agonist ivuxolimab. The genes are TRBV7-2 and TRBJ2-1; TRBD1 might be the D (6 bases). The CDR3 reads CASSAKRTAPNEQFF. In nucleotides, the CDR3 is TGTGCCAGCAGCGCTAAAAGGACAGCTCCCAATGAGCAGTTCTTC.